Listed below are T cell receptor beta chains from one sample, sequenced in a study of blood T cell repertoires in COVID-19. Sequenced by immunoSEQ multiplex PCR; TCRdb stores in-frame clones only, minus some. The sample lists some 200,000 clones, 85% to 90% seen once, with 5.5% to 7% in the top ten. Sequencing was done on a sample of peripheral blood. Source of these receptors: a man older than 75 with acute or convalescent COVID-19. Each CDR3 is given with its conserved first and last residue. A D gene is named only where the DNA matches it firmly. For some rows the clone size is stated as once, few or many, or as a class when expanded; others skip it.

cdr3_aa cdr3_nt j_call clone_size d_call v_call
CASSIVALAGGQNEQFF TGTGCCAGTAGTATAGTAGCCCTAGCGGGAGGGCAAAATGAGCAGTTCTTC TRBJ2-1 once TRBD2 TRBV19
CASSTTGASNQPQHF TGTGCCAGTAGTACGACAGGGGCTAGCAATCAGCCCCAGCATTTT TRBJ1-5 NA TRBD1 TRBV19
CASSITQISFIEQFF TGTGCCAGTAGTATCACACAGATATCCTTTATTGAGCAGTTCTTC TRBJ2-1 NA NA TRBV19
CAISERQGGTGELFF TGTGCCATCAGTGAGCGACAGGGGGGCACCGGGGAGCTGTTTTTT TRBJ2-2 NA TRBD1 TRBV10-3
CASTKGFDRVSTDTQYF TGTGCCAGTACCAAAGGGTTCGACAGGGTTAGCACAGATACGCAGTATTTT TRBJ2-3 NA TRBD1 TRBV19
CASSLLGRTNSGANVLTF TGTGCCAGCAGCTTGCTAGGCAGAACCAACTCTGGGGCCAACGTCCTGACTTTC TRBJ2-6 NA NA TRBV5-4
CASSPVVVSGANVLTF TGTGCCAGCTCACCAGTAGTGGTATCTGGGGCCAACGTCCTGACTTTC TRBJ2-6 NA NA TRBV18
CASSALLAGGDNEQFF TGCGCCAGCAGCGCACTACTAGCGGGAGGGGACAATGAGCAGTTCTTC TRBJ2-1 NA TRBD2 TRBV5-1
CASSLVAQGEAFF TGTGCCAGCAGCTTAGTGGCCCAGGGGGAAGCTTTCTTT TRBJ1-1 NA NA TRBV7-9
CASSSGQGSGNTIYF TGTGCCAGCAGCTCGGGACAGGGCTCTGGAAACACCATATATTTT TRBJ1-3 NA TRBD1 TRBV11-3
CASSLRGTYNEQFF TGTGCCAGCAGCTTGCGGGGTACCTACAATGAGCAGTTCTTC TRBJ2-1 NA NA TRBV5-8
CSVSGQGGYTF TGCAGCGTGTCGGGACAGGGTGGCTACACCTTC TRBJ1-2 NA TRBD1 TRBV29-1
CASRTGGIWDEQFF TGTGCCAGCAGGACAGGGGGTATATGGGATGAGCAGTTCTTC TRBJ2-1 once TRBD1 TRBV2
CAISDQGARTQYF TGTGCCATCAGTGATCAGGGGGCCAGGACCCAGTACTTC TRBJ2-5 NA TRBD1 TRBV10-3
CASSLGVRQPQHF TGTGCCAGCAGTTTAGGGGTGAGGCAGCCCCAGCATTTT TRBJ1-5 NA NA TRBV12-3/TRBV12-4
CAWSVLQVSGYTF TGTGCCTGGAGTGTACTTCAGGTTTCTGGCTACACCTTC TRBJ1-2 NA NA TRBV30
CASSIGKLLFPDTQYF TGTGCCAGCAGCATCGGGAAACTTTTATTCCCGGATACGCAGTATTTT TRBJ2-3 NA NA TRBV7-2
CASSDGTGLYEQYF TGTGCCAGCAGTGACGGGACAGGGCTCTACGAGCAGTACTTC TRBJ2-7 NA TRBD1 TRBV2
CASSTSRDAISPLHF TGTGCCAGTAGTACATCCAGGGATGCTATTTCACCCCTCCACTTT TRBJ1-6 once NA TRBV19
CASSLGQGPLGDTIYF TGTGCCAGCAGCTTAGGACAGGGCCCGTTAGGTGACACCATATATTTT TRBJ1-3 NA TRBD1 TRBV7-2
CASSFTRASRADTQYF TGTGCCAGCAGCTTCACCAGGGCTAGTAGGGCAGATACGCAGTATTTT TRBJ2-3 NA NA TRBV7-9
CASSNSGGYTDTQYF TGTGCCAGTAGTAATTCGGGAGGTTACACAGATACGCAGTATTTT TRBJ2-3 once TRBD2 TRBV19
CASSWGQGGYGYTF TGTGCCAGCAGCTGGGGACAGGGCGGCTATGGCTACACCTTC TRBJ1-2 NA TRBD1 TRBV5-6
CASSQLQGDGYTF TGTGCCAGTAGCCAACTACAGGGAGATGGCTACACCTTC TRBJ1-2 NA NA TRBV19
CAISSTSQETQYF TGTGCCATCAGTTCGACTTCTCAAGAGACCCAGTACTTC TRBJ2-5 NA NA TRBV10-3